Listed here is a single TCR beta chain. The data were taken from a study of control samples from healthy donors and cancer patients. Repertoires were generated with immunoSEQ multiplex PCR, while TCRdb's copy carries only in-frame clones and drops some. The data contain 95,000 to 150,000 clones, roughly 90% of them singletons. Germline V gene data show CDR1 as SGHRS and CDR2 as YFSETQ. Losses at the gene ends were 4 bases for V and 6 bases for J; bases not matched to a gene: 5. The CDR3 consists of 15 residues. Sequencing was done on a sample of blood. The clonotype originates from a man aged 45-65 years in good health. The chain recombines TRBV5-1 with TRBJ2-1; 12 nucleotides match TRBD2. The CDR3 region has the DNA TGCGCCAGCAGCCGACTAGCGGGGGACCTCAATGAGCAGTTCTTC. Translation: CASSRLAGDLNEQFF.